This TCR beta chain stems from a study of cytomegalovirus exposure and HLA in healthy donors. At the level of the study: Within the Caucasian-associated ancestry cluster were 81% of the roughly 430 genotyped donors. General study points: The majority of TCR sequences were rare, yet some public TCRs appeared in many donors.

CDR3 length: 11 residues. Germline V gives CDR1 SGHDT, CDR2 YYEEEE. Trimming left V 7 bases short and J 1 base short, with 5 bases between. This clone was counted between two and nine times. Its antigen is unknown. A multiplex PCR was run with 60 Vbeta primers and 13 Jbeta primers. In the authors' methods: Unique TCR beta chains totaled some 78 million in a later count, with roughly 10 million of them shared. The repertoire was sequenced with immunoSEQ multiplex PCR; TCRdb's copy has only in-frame clones and lacks some. That table is the source of V, J and clone size, and D and trimming were worked out from the DNA. This sample carries approximately 120,000 clones, under 12% of them seen once, and the ten largest clones take under 6%.

The receptor's source is a woman aged 18-29 years in good health and CMV-seropositive. The sample taken for sequencing was PBMCs. The rearrangement joins TRBV5-6 to TRBJ1-1, with D perhaps TRBD1 (5 bases). CDR3 sequence: CASGQNTEAFF. The CDR3 nucleotides read TGTGCCAGCGGACAGAACACTGAAGCTTTCTTT.